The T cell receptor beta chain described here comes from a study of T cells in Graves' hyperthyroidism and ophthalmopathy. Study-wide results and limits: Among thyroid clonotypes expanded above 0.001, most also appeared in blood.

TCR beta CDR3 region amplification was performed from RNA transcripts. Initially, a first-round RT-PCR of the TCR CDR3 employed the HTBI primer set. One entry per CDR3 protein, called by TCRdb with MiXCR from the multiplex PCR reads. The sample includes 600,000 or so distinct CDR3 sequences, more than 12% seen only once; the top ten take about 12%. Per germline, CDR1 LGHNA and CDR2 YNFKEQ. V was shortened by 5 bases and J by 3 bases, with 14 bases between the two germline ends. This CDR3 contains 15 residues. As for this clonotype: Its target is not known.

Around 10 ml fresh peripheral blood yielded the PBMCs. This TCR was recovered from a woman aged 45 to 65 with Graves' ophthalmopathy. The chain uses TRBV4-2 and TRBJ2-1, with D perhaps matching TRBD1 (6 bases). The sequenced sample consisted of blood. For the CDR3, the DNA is TGTGCCAGCAGCTTGCCCACAGGGAGCTACAATGAGCAGTTCTTC. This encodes CASSLPTGSYNEQFF.